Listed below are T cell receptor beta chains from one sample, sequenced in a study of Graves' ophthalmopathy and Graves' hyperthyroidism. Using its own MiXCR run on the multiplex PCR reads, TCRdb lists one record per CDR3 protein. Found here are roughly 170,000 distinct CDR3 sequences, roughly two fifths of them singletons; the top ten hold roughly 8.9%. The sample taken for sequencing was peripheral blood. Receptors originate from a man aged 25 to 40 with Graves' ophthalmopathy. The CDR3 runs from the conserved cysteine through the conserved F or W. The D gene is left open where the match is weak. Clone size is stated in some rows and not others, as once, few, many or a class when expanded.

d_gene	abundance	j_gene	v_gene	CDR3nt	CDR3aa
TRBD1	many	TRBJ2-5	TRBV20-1	TGCAGTGCTAGAGCAGACAGGGGCGAAGGAGAGACCCAGTACTTC	CSARADRGEGETQYF
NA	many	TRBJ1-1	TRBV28	TGTGCCAGCAAAGGCAACACTGAAGCTTTCTTT	CASKGNTEAFF
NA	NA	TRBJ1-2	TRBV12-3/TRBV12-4	TGTGCCAGCAGTAGCTACGACAGATATGGCTACACCTTC	CASSSYDRYGYTF
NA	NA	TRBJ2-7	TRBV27	TGTGCCAGCAGTTTTCGAGGGATCGCCTACGAGCAGTACTTC	CASSFRGIAYEQYF
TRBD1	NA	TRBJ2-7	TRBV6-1	TGTGCCAGCAGTGACCGGGACAGTTTTAGCGAGCAGTACTTC	CASSDRDSFSEQYF
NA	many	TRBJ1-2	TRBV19	TGTGCCAGTAGTAGACGGCGGCGGGGCTATGGCTACACCTTC	CASSRRRRGYGYTF
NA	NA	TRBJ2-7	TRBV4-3	TGCGCCAGCAGCCAAGACAGGGGCGACCTCTACGAGCAGTACTTC	CASSQDRGDLYEQYF
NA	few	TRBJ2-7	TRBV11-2	TGTGCCAGCAGCCCCAACAGCTACCAGAGCTCCTACGAGCAGTACTTC	CASSPNSYQSSYEQYF
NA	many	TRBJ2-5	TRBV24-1	TGTGCCACCAGTGATCCGGGACAAATAGAAGAGACCCAGTACTTC	CATSDPGQIEETQYF
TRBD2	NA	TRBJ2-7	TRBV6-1	TGTGCCAGCAGTCCTGTAGCGGGAGGCTACGAGCAGTACTTC	CASSPVAGGYEQYF
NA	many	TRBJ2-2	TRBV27	TGTGCCAGCAGTCCATACACCGGGGAGCTGTTTTTT	CASSPYTGELFF
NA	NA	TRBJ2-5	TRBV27	TGTGCCAGCAGTCCCAGGACGAGGCAAGAGACCCAGTACTTC	CASSPRTRQETQYF
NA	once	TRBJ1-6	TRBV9	TGTGCCAGCAGCAACACGGCGAATTCACCCCTCCACTTT	CASSNTANSPLHF
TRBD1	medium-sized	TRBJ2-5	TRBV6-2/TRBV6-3	TGTGCCAGCTGCTCCCTTAGGGACAGCATGGTCGAAGAGACCCAGTACTTC	CASCSLRDSMVEETQYF
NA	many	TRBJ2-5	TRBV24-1	TGTGCCACCAGTGACCCTAGTGGAGAGACCCAGTACTTC	CATSDPSGETQYF
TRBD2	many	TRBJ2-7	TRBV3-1	TGTGCCAGCAGCCAAGTGGGGACTAGCGGGAGGCACGAGCAGTACTTC	CASSQVGTSGRHEQYF
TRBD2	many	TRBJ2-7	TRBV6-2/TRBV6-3	TGTGCCAGCAGTTCACCTCTAGCGGGGATCTACGAGCAGTACTTC	CASSSPLAGIYEQYF
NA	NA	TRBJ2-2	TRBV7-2	TGTGCCAGCAGCTCATATAGTAGAACCGGGGAGCTGTTTTTT	CASSSYSRTGELFF
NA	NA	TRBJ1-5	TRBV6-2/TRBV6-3	TGTGCCACCACGGGGCAGGGACATCAGCCCCAGCATTTT	CATTGQGHQPQHF
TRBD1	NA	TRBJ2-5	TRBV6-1	TGTGCCAGCAGCCGGGCAGGGGGCATTGGAGAGACCCAGTACTTC	CASSRAGGIGETQYF
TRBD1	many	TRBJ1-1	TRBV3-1	TGTGCCAGCGAAGGGACAGGGGCGAAAGCTTTCTTT	CASEGTGAKAFF
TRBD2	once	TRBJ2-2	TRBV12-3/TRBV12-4	TGTGCCAGCAGTACTGGACTAGCGGGGGTGGGGACCGGGGAGCTGTTTTTT	CASSTGLAGVGTGELFF
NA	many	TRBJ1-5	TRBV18	TGTGCCAGCTCACCGCAAAGGGACGGTAGCAATCAGCCCCAGCATTTT	CASSPQRDGSNQPQHF
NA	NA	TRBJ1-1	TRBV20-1	TGCAGTGCTAGCCTCAGGGCGTACACTGAAGCTTTCTTT	CSASLRAYTEAFF
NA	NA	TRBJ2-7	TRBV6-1	TGTGCCACCACCGTGGGGTGGGACGAGCAGTACTTC	CATTVGWDEQYF
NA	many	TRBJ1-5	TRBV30	TGTGCCTGGAGTGTAGCGGGAGGAAATAGCAATCAGCCCCAGCATTTT	CAWSVAGGNSNQPQHF
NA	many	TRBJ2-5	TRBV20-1	TGCAGTGCTAGAGATGAAGTAGAAGAGACCCAGTACTTC	CSARDEVEETQYF
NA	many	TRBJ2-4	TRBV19	TGTGCCACCGCAGACAGTCTAGCCAAAAACATTCAGTACTTC	CATADSLAKNIQYF
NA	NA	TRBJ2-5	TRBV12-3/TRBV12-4	TGTGCCAGCAGCTTACAGAGGACGGAGACCCAGTACTTC	CASSLQRTETQYF
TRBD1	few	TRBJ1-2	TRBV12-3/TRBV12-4	TGTGCCAGCAGTTCGGACAGGGGGCAAGAAGGCTACACCTTC	CASSSDRGQEGYTF
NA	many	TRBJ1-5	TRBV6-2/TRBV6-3	TGTGCCAGCACCGCGGCGAGCAATCAGCCCCAGCATTTT	CASTAASNQPQHF
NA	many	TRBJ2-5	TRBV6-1	TGTGCCAGCAACGTGGACATTGAAGAGACCCAGTACTTC	CASNVDIEETQYF
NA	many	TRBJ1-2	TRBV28	TGTGCCAGCAGTTTATCTGGACGAGGAGGCTATCACACCTTC	CASSLSGRGGYHTF
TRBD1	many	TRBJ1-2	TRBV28	TGTGCCAGCAGTTTCGGACAGGATGGCTACACCTTC	CASSFGQDGYTF
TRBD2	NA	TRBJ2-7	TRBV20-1	TGCAGTGCTAGAGATGGGCTAGCGGGAGAAGGTTACGAGCAGTACTTC	CSARDGLAGEGYEQYF
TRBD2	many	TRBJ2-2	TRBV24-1	TGTGCCACCAGTGATTTGGCTAGCGGAGACACCGGGGAGCTGTTTTTT	CATSDLASGDTGELFF
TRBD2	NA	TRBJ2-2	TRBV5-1	TGCGCCAGCAGCTTCAAGACTAGCGGAGGGACCGGGGAGCTGTTTTTT	CASSFKTSGGTGELFF
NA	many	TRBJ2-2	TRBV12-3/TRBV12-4	TGTGCCAGCAGATTCCTTGATGGTTCAAGGAACACCGGGGAGCTGTTTTTT	CASRFLDGSRNTGELFF
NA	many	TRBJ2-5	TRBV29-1	TGCAGCGTAGTTGACGTCCAAGAGACCCAGTACTTC	CSVVDVQETQYF
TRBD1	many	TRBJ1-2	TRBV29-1	TGCAGCGTTGCGGCTCAAGGGACAGTCTATGGCTACACCTTC	CSVAAQGTVYGYTF
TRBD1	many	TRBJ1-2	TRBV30	TGTGCCGGACAGGGGGCCGACTACACCTTC	CAGQGADYTF
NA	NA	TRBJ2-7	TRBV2	TGTGCCAGCAGTGAAACGCGAAGCTACGAGCAGTACTTC	CASSETRSYEQYF
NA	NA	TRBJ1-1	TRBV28	TGTGCCAGCAGCCCCCTTGGGGGACGGGAAGCTTTCTTT	CASSPLGGREAFF
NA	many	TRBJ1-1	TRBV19	TGTGCCAGTAGTAAACCCCACTCGGCCCGCACTGAAGCTTTCTTT	CASSKPHSARTEAFF
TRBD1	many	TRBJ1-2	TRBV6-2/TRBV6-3	TGTGCCAGCAGTCATGACAGGGGAGCTGGCTACACCTTC	CASSHDRGAGYTF
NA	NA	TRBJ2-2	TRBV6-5	TGTGCCAGCAGTTCTTACCTGGGACACAACACCGGGGAGCTGTTTTTT	CASSSYLGHNTGELFF
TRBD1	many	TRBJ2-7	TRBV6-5	TGTGCCAGCAGTTGGGGACAGGGGTCCTACGAGCAGTACTTC	CASSWGQGSYEQYF
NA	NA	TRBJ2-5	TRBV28	TGTGCCAGCAGTTTTTCGGGGACCGGGTGGTTTGAGACCCAGTACTTC	CASSFSGTGWFETQYF
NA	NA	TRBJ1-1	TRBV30	TGTGCCTGGAGATGGAACACTGAAGCTTTCTTT	CAWRWNTEAFF
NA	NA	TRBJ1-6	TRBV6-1	TGTGCCACCAAAAAACCCAAGATTTATTCACCCCTCCACTTT	CATKKPKIYSPLHF
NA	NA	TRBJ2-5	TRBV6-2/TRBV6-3	TGTGCCAGCAGTCGGCCGCCTCCCACAGAGACCCAGTACTTC	CASSRPPPTETQYF
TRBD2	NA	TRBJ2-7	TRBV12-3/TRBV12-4	TGTGCCAGCAGTTTGGGAGGGAGAGGCGACTACGAGCAGTACTTC	CASSLGGRGDYEQYF
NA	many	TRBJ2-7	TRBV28	TGTGCCAGCAGCCTGAACTGGGGCGAGCAGTACTTC	CASSLNWGEQYF
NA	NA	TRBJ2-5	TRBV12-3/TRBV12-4	TGTGCCAGCAACCCTTCAGGGGTACAAGAGACCCAGTACTTC	CASNPSGVQETQYF
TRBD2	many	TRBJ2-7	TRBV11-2	TGTGCCAGCAGCTCTAACCGCGGACTAGCGGAGACGGGGCAGTACTTC	CASSSNRGLAETGQYF